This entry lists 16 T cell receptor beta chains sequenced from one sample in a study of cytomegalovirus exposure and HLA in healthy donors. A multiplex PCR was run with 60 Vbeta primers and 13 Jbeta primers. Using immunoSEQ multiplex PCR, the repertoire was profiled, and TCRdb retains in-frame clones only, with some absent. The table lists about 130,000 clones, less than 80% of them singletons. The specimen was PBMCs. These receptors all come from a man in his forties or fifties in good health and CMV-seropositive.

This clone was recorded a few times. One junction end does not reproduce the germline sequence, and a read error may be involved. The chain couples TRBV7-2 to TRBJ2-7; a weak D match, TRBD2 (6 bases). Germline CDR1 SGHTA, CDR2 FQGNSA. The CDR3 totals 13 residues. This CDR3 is CASSLRRGGWAHF. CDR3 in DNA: TGTGCCAGCAGCCTTAGGAGGGGCGGGTGGGCCCACTTC.

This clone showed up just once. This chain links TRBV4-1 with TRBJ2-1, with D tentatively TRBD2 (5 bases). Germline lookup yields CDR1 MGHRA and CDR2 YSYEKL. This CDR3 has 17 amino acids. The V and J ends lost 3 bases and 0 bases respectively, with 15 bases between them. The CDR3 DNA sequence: TGCGCCAGCAGCCACCCCATGGCGGGTAGCTCCTACAATGAGCAGTTCTTC. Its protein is CASSHPMAGSSYNEQFF.

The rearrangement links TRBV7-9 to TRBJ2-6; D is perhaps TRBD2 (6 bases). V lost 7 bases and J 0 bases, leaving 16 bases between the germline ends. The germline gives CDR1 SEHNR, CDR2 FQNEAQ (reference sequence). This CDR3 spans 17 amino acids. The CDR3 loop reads CASTLAGLLSGANVLTF. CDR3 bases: TGTGCCAGCACCCTTGCGGGGCTTCTCTCTGGGGCCAACGTCCTGACTTTC. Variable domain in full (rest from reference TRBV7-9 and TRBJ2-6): DTGVSQNPRHKITKRGQNVTFRCDPISEHNRLYWYRQTLGQGPEFLTYFQNEAQLEKSRLLSDRFSAERPKGSFSTLEIQRTEQGDSAMYLCASTLAGLLSGANVLTFGAGSRLTVL.

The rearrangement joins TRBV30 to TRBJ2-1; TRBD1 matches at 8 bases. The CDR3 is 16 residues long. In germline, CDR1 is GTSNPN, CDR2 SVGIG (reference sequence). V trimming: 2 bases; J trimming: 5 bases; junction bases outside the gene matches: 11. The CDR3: CAWSLAGGQDDNEQFF. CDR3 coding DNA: TGTGCCTGGAGTTTGGCCGGGGGACAGGATGACAATGAGCAGTTCTTC. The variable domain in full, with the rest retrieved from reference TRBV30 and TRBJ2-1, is SQTIHQWPATLVQPVGSPLSLECTVEGTSNPNLYWYRQAAGRGLQLLFYSVGIGQISSEVPQNLSASRPQDRQFILSSKKLLLSDSGFYLCAWSLAGGQDDNEQFFGPGTRLTVL.

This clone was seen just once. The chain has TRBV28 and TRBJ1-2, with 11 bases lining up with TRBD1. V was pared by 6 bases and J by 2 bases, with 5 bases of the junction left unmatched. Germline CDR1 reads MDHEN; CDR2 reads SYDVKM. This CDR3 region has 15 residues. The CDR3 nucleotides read TGTGCCAGCAGACGGGACAGGGGGTGGAACTATGGCTACACCTTC. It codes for CASRRDRGWNYGYTF.

The CDR3 sequence is CASSPGTHSYEQYF. The CDR3 DNA is TGTGCCAGCAGCCCCGGGACTCACTCCTACGAGCAGTACTTC. The chain uses TRBV28 and TRBJ2-7, with a weak D call TRBD2 (6 bases). The CDR3 is made up of 14 amino acids. Trimming removed 6 bases at V and 0 bases at J, with 12 bases between. CDR1 and CDR2 from the germline V gene are MDHEN and SYDVKM.

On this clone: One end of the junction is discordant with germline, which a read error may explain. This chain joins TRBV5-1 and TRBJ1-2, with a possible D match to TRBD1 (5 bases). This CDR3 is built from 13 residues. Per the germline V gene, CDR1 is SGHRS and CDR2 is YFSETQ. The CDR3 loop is CASSLGPSSGYTF. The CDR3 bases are TGTGCCAGCAGCTTGGGGCCTTCCAGTGGCTACACCTTC.

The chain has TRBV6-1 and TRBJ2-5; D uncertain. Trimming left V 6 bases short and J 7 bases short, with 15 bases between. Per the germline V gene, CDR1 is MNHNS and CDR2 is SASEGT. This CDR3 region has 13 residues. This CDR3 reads CASSNFRVPTQYF. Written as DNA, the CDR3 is TGTGCCAGCAGCAACTTCCGGGTTCCGACCCAGTACTTC.

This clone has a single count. As DNA, the CDR3 is TGTGCCAGCAGTGAATTGGGGGCGGAGCAGTACTTC. Amino acids: CASSELGAEQYF. This chain uses TRBV6-1 with TRBJ2-7; maybe TRBD1 (6 bases). Trimming removed 2 bases from V and 7 bases from J, with 9 bases in between. Germline lookup yields CDR1 MNHNS and CDR2 SASEGT. This CDR3 contains 12 residues.

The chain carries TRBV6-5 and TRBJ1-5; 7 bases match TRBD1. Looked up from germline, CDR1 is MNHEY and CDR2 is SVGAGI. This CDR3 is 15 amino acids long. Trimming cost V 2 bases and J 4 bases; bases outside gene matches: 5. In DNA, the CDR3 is TGTGCCAGCAGTTACGGACGACAGGGAAATCAGCCCCAGCATTTT. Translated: CASSYGRQGNQPQHF.

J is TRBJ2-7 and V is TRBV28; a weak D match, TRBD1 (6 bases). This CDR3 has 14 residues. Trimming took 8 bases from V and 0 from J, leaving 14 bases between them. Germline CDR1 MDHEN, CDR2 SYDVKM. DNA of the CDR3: TGTGCCAGCCCATCGACAGGCTCCTCCTACGAGCAGTACTTC. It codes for CASPSTGSSYEQYF.

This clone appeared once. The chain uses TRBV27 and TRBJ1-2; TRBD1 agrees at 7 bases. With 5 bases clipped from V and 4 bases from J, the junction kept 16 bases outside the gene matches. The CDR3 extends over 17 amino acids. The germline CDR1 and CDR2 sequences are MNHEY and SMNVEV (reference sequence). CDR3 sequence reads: CASSLLTGTANFYGYTF. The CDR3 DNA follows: TGTGCCAGCAGTCTTTTGACCGGGACAGCGAATTTCTATGGCTACACCTTC.

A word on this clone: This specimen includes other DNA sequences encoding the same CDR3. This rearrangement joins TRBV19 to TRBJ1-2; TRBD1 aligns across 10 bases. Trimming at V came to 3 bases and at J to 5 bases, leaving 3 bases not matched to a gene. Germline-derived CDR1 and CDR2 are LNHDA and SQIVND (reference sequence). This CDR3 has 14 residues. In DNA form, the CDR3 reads TGTGCCAGTAGTATCCGGGACAGGGGTTATGGCTACACCTTC. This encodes CASSIRDRGYGYTF.

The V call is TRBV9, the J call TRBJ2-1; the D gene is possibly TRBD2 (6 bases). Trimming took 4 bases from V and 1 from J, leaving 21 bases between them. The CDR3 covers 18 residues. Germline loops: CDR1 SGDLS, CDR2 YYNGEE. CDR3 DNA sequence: TGTGCCAGCAGCAGCGAGGGAGGTCTAGCGACATCCTACAATGAGCAGTTCTTC. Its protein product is CASSSEGGLATSYNEQFF.

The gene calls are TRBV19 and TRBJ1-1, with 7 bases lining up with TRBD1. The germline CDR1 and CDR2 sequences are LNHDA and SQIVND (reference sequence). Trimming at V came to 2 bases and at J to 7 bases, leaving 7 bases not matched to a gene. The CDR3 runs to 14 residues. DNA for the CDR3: TGTGCCAGTAGTATACGGCAGGGGGGAAGTGAAGCTTTCTTT. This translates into CASSIRQGGSEAFF.

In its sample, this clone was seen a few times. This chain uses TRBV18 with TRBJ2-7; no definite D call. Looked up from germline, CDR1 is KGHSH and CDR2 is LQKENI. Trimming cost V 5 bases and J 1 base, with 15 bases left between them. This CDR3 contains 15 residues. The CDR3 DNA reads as TGTGCCAGCTCATCAGAATTAAGTTGGTCCTACGAGCAGTACTTC. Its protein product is CASSSELSWSYEQYF.